This T cell receptor (beta chain) was sequenced during a study of radiation and T cells in renal cell carcinoma. This clone was detected only once. Libraries were prepared by immunoSEQ multiplex PCR; TCRdb keeps only in-frame clonotypes and omits some of them. The data show more than 65,000 clones, 86% seen once. Time point specified: blood 2 weeks post-SBRT. Treatment described: 15 Gy SBRT to primary tumor, nephrectomy 4 weeks later. The tumor was a clear cell renal cell carcinoma. The sample was blood, taken from a patient whose treatment included radiotherapy and nephrectomy. The receptor comes from a woman in her forties or fifties with renal cell carcinoma.

The CDR3 DNA reads as TGTGCCAGCAGCTTAAAGGAAATCGAGCAGTACTTC. Translating gives CASSLKEIEQYF. J is TRBJ2-7 and V is TRBV11-2; D remains unclear. The V gene lost 2 bases and the J gene lost 6 bases, with 8 bases spanning the gap. The CDR3 covers 12 residues. Germline V gives CDR1 SGHAT, CDR2 FQNNGV.